A selection of T cell receptor beta chains follows, all from one sample in a study of human T cells and chemical hapten exposure. TCRdb ran MiXCR on the RACE reads and lists one entry per CDR3 protein. The repertoire holds under 450,000 distinct CDR3 sequences, with about 6% as singletons. The source was whole blood, collected in connection with sensitization to the hapten diphenylcyclopropenone (DPC). The receptor set was obtained from a woman under 30 with alopecia areata. Some clones in this sample may be carry-over from other donors' samples. Each CDR3 is given with its conserved first and last residue. Fields, in order: V gene, CDR3 length, J gene, CDR3 protein.

TRBV14	15	TRBJ2-1	CASSQEQNGWNEQFF
TRBV7-2	15	TRBJ2-1	CASSLELAGGREQFF
TRBV7-2	15	TRBJ2-4	CASSLGVNFKNIQYF
TRBV2	13	TRBJ1-2	CASIGQGNYGYTF
TRBV10-3	16	TRBJ2-1	CAIRGSGTASYNEQFF
TRBV27	12	TRBJ1-1	CASSSHSSEAFF
TRBV7-9	15	TRBJ1-2	CASSPRSLRPYGYTF
TRBV12-3/TRBV12-4	15	TRBJ1-1	CASSSRGTGATEAFF
TRBV5-6	16	TRBJ2-7	CASSLGAAGKTYEQYF
TRBV6-2/TRBV6-3	12	TRBJ1-1	CASSDRDLEAFF
TRBV6-2/TRBV6-3	14	TRBJ2-7	CATDRDAPSYEQYF